This TCR beta chain was sequenced in a study of shared clonotypes between healthy human individuals. Whole-study context: Two female and a few male donors aged 18 to 49 were enrolled.

Only in-frame clones appear in the TCRdb table, and some are missing; sequencing was by immunoSEQ multiplex PCR. The sample lists about 1.1 million clones; approximately 78% were seen once. As concerns this clone: Different DNA sequences within this sample yield the same CDR3.

The CDR3 has 11 amino acids. Trimming cost V 1 base and J 4 bases, with 3 bases left between them. Germline CDR1 is GTSNPN and CDR2 is SVGIG (reference sequence). Splitting of CD4+ cells produced CD45RA+ naive and CD45RA-negative memory subsets. The V call is TRBV30, the J call TRBJ2-3; D remains unclear. This TCR derives from a man aged 18 to 29 in good health. Some clones in this sample may be carry-over from other donors' samples. Sequencing was performed on memory CD4+ T cells from PBMCs. Indicated subset: CD45RA-negative fraction. The CDR3 protein is CAWSEPDTQYF. The DNA for the CDR3 is TGTGCCTGGAGTGAACCAGATACGCAGTATTTT.